The sequence of this T cell receptor beta chain was determined in a study of blood T cells in healthy people across ages. Points from the study as a whole: Higher diversity, along with more naive CD4+ cells, distinguished long-lived donors from aged donors.

The authors ran a second PCR of roughly 6 to 12 cycles using a sample-barcoded 5' primer and a J-beta primer mix. Via MiXCR, TCRdb re-called the 5' RACE reads, giving one row per CDR3 protein. The table includes 800,000 to 950,000 distinct CDR3 sequences, roughly 52% detected once. Trimming shortened V by 5 bases and J by 0 bases, and 14 bases separated the two germline ends. CDR1 and CDR2 from the germline V gene are SEHNR and FQNEAQ (reference sequence). The CDR3 has 17 residues. Turning to this clonotype: Its antigen is undetermined.

This chain joins TRBV7-9 and TRBJ2-6; D is possibly TRBD1 (6 bases). This TCR was recovered from a man aged 25-45 years in good health. Sequencing was performed on blood. The CDR3 nucleotides are TGTGCCAGCAGCGACCGGGACACGTCCTCTGGGGCCAACGTCCTGACTTTC. Its translation is CASSDRDTSSGANVLTF.